This TCR beta chain was captured by sequencing in a study of shared clonotypes between healthy human individuals. Study as a whole: There were three CD4 naive, three CD4 memory, two CD8 naive and one CD8 memory plates per donor. Study-wide points: Investigators expected sequencing depth to affect clonotype sharing among donors.

Researchers ran the assay at a deep level. Assay used: immunoSEQ multiplex PCR; TCRdb lists only in-frame clones, some missing. The sample shows roughly 1,100,000 clones, roughly 80% of them seen only once. The CDR3 runs to 15 residues. CDR1 SGHVS and CDR2 FNYEAQ come from the germline V gene. With 1 base clipped from V and 1 base from J, the junction kept 2 bases outside the gene matches. Concerning this clone itself: Its antigen is unidentified. Other DNA sequences in the sample encode the same CDR3.

The rearrangement uses TRBV7-6 and TRBJ2-3; 7 bases align to TRBD2. This receptor was taken from a man between 18 and 35 years old in good health. The sample was memory CD4+ T cells sorted from blood. Sample subset: CD45RA-negative fraction. The CDR3 DNA reads as TGTGCCAGCAGCTTAGTGGGAGGGGGCACAGATACGCAGTATTTT. Its translation is CASSLVGGGTDTQYF.